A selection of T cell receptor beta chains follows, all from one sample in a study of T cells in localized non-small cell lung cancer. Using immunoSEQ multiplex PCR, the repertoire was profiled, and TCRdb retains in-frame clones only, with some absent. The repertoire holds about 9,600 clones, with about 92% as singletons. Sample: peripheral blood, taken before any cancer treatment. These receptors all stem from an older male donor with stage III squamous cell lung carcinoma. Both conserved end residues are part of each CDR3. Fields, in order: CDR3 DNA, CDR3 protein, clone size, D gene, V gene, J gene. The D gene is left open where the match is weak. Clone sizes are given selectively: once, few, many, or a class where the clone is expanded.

cdr3_nt: TGTGCCAGCAGCTTAGGTACCCGACGCACAGATACGCAGTATTTT
cdr3_aa: CASSLGTRRTDTQYF
clone_size: once
d_call: NA
v_call: TRBV11-3
j_call: TRBJ2-3

cdr3_nt: TGTGCCAGCAGCTTAGTTGTAGGGGCCCCACGTGCTTTCTTT
cdr3_aa: CASSLVVGAPRAFF
clone_size: few
d_call: NA
v_call: TRBV7-8
j_call: TRBJ1-1

cdr3_nt: TGTGCCAGCAGGGGACAGCACTATGGCTACACCTTC
cdr3_aa: CASRGQHYGYTF
clone_size: NA
d_call: TRBD1
v_call: TRBV28
j_call: TRBJ1-2

cdr3_nt: TGCAGCGCAGTGGTCGGACAGGGGAACACTGAAGCTTTCTTT
cdr3_aa: CSAVVGQGNTEAFF
clone_size: NA
d_call: TRBD1
v_call: TRBV29-1
j_call: TRBJ1-1

cdr3_nt: TGCGCCAGCAGCTTGGAGGGACAGGGGGTTTGGGGTGAAAAACTGTTTTTT
cdr3_aa: CASSLEGQGVWGEKLFF
clone_size: NA
d_call: TRBD1
v_call: TRBV5-1
j_call: TRBJ1-4

cdr3_nt: TGTGCCAGCAGCGTAGATCTAGCGGGGGGGTACGAGCAGTACTTC
cdr3_aa: CASSVDLAGGYEQYF
clone_size: NA
d_call: TRBD2
v_call: TRBV9
j_call: TRBJ2-7

cdr3_nt: TGCGCCAGCAGACGCCTAACTAGCGGGGGTGGGGAGACCCAGTACTTC
cdr3_aa: CASRRLTSGGGETQYF
clone_size: NA
d_call: TRBD2
v_call: TRBV5-1
j_call: TRBJ2-5

cdr3_nt: TGTGCCAGCAGGGGGACAGGGGGGAGTGATACGCAGTATTTT
cdr3_aa: CASRGTGGSDTQYF
clone_size: NA
d_call: TRBD1
v_call: TRBV6-6
j_call: TRBJ2-3

cdr3_nt: TGTGCCAGCAGCGTGGCTCCGGGGGGGCTACAAGAGACCCAGTACTTC
cdr3_aa: CASSVAPGGLQETQYF
clone_size: NA
d_call: TRBD2
v_call: TRBV5-4
j_call: TRBJ2-5

cdr3_nt: TGTGCCAGCAGCTTAGTTGGGACTAACACTGAAGCTTTCTTT
cdr3_aa: CASSLVGTNTEAFF
clone_size: NA
d_call: NA
v_call: TRBV7-8
j_call: TRBJ1-1

cdr3_nt: TGTGCCAGCAGTACCCCCGACAGGGCGGATCAGCCCCAGCATTTT
cdr3_aa: CASSTPDRADQPQHF
clone_size: NA
d_call: TRBD1
v_call: TRBV28
j_call: TRBJ1-5

cdr3_nt: TGTGCCAGCAGCTTGTATGATCCAGGGAACTCTGGAAACACCATATATTTT
cdr3_aa: CASSLYDPGNSGNTIYF
clone_size: once
d_call: NA
v_call: TRBV5-6
j_call: TRBJ1-3

cdr3_nt: TGTGCCATCAGTGAAGGTCCCCAAATCACTGAAGCTTTCTTT
cdr3_aa: CAISEGPQITEAFF
clone_size: once
d_call: NA
v_call: TRBV10-3
j_call: TRBJ1-1

cdr3_nt: TGTGCCAGCAGCTTCGGGCAGCTGAACACTGAAGCTTTCTTT
cdr3_aa: CASSFGQLNTEAFF
clone_size: NA
d_call: NA
v_call: TRBV11-2
j_call: TRBJ1-1

cdr3_nt: TGTGCCAGCAGTTTAGGACCGAGCTACGAGCAGTACTTC
cdr3_aa: CASSLGPSYEQYF
clone_size: NA
d_call: NA
v_call: TRBV6-5
j_call: TRBJ2-7

cdr3_nt: TGTGCCAGCAGCCCGACTAGCGGGGGGTACAATGAGCAGTTCTTC
cdr3_aa: CASSPTSGGYNEQFF
clone_size: NA
d_call: TRBD2
v_call: TRBV9
j_call: TRBJ2-1

cdr3_nt: TGTGCCAGCAGTTATGTTGGCACTGAAGCTTTCTTT
cdr3_aa: CASSYVGTEAFF
clone_size: once
d_call: NA
v_call: TRBV6-6
j_call: TRBJ1-1

cdr3_nt: TGTGCCATCAGTGAAGACAGGGCGAATCAGCCCCAGCATTTT
cdr3_aa: CAISEDRANQPQHF
clone_size: NA
d_call: TRBD1
v_call: TRBV10-3
j_call: TRBJ1-5

cdr3_nt: TGTGCCAGCAGTGAATATAGGTTGGTAGGGAAAGAGACCCAGTACTTC
cdr3_aa: CASSEYRLVGKETQYF
clone_size: NA
d_call: NA
v_call: TRBV25-1
j_call: TRBJ2-5

cdr3_nt: TGTGCCAGCAGGAAAGAAATAGTAACTGAAGCTTTCTTT
cdr3_aa: CASRKEIVTEAFF
clone_size: NA
d_call: NA
v_call: TRBV5-4
j_call: TRBJ1-1

cdr3_nt: TGTGCCAGCAGGGGATCAGGGAACATTCAGTACTTC
cdr3_aa: CASRGSGNIQYF
clone_size: NA
d_call: NA
v_call: TRBV25-1
j_call: TRBJ2-4

cdr3_nt: TGTGCCAGCAGACCTCAGACAGGGGACACTGAAGCTTTCTTT
cdr3_aa: CASRPQTGDTEAFF
clone_size: NA
d_call: TRBD1
v_call: TRBV5-8
j_call: TRBJ1-1

cdr3_nt: TGCGCCATTTTGAGTGGCGGCACCGGGGAGCTGTTTTTT
cdr3_aa: CAILSGGTGELFF
clone_size: NA
d_call: NA
v_call: TRBV10-1
j_call: TRBJ2-2

cdr3_nt: TGTGCCAGCAGCTTGGAGGGGGTTAGGATTGGAGATACGCAGTATTTT
cdr3_aa: CASSLEGVRIGDTQYF
clone_size: NA
d_call: NA
v_call: TRBV5-6
j_call: TRBJ2-3

cdr3_nt: TGTGCCAGCAGTTTTGCCCTCGGGCGTAATCAGCCCCAGCATTTT
cdr3_aa: CASSFALGRNQPQHF
clone_size: NA
d_call: NA
v_call: TRBV28
j_call: TRBJ1-5

cdr3_nt: TGTGCCAGCAGCCGGGTTGGGTTCACGAACACTGAAGCTTTCTTT
cdr3_aa: CASSRVGFTNTEAFF
clone_size: once
d_call: NA
v_call: TRBV27
j_call: TRBJ1-1

cdr3_nt: TGTGCCAGCAGCTTACAGAGGGGCACTGAAGCTTTCTTT
cdr3_aa: CASSLQRGTEAFF
clone_size: medium-sized
d_call: NA
v_call: TRBV5-4
j_call: TRBJ1-1

cdr3_nt: TGCGCCAGCAGCTTTCTAGCGGTCTACAATGAGCAGTTCTTC
cdr3_aa: CASSFLAVYNEQFF
clone_size: NA
d_call: TRBD2
v_call: TRBV5-1
j_call: TRBJ2-1

cdr3_nt: TGTGCCAGCAGCGTAGATGTGACAGGGTCCACCGGGGAGCTGTTTTTT
cdr3_aa: CASSVDVTGSTGELFF
clone_size: NA
d_call: TRBD1
v_call: TRBV9
j_call: TRBJ2-2

cdr3_nt: TGTGCCAGCAGTCCCGGGGACGTCCTCTGGGTCTTTTTT
cdr3_aa: CASSPGDVLWVFF
clone_size: NA
d_call: NA
v_call: TRBV28
j_call: TRBJ1-4

cdr3_nt: TGTGCCAGCAGCTTAAACAGGGTCCCCAAAAACATTCAGTACTTC
cdr3_aa: CASSLNRVPKNIQYF
clone_size: NA
d_call: NA
v_call: TRBV7-2
j_call: TRBJ2-4

cdr3_nt: TGCAGTGCCGATGGAGTCGGGGGCTACACCTTC
cdr3_aa: CSADGVGGYTF
clone_size: NA
d_call: NA
v_call: TRBV20-1
j_call: TRBJ1-2

cdr3_nt: TGTGCCAGCAGTTCTTGGGGGGGAAACTATGGCTACACCTTC
cdr3_aa: CASSSWGGNYGYTF
clone_size: NA
d_call: NA
v_call: TRBV27
j_call: TRBJ1-2

cdr3_nt: TGTGCCAGTAGTATCGGCATATGGGGTCCCGCTTACGAGCAGTACTTC
cdr3_aa: CASSIGIWGPAYEQYF
clone_size: few
d_call: NA
v_call: TRBV19
j_call: TRBJ2-7

cdr3_nt: TGTGCCTGGAGTTTTAGGACTGGAATCTACGAGCAGTACTTC
cdr3_aa: CAWSFRTGIYEQYF
clone_size: once
d_call: NA
v_call: TRBV30
j_call: TRBJ2-7

cdr3_nt: TGTGCCAGCAGTCCCGGAGGGGCCAACGTCCTGACTTTC
cdr3_aa: CASSPGGANVLTF
clone_size: NA
d_call: NA
v_call: TRBV7-3
j_call: TRBJ2-6

cdr3_nt: TGCGCCACCACGGACAGTCCCGGTAATTCACCCCTCCACTTT
cdr3_aa: CATTDSPGNSPLHF
clone_size: once
d_call: NA
v_call: TRBV5-1
j_call: TRBJ1-6

cdr3_nt: TGTGCCAGTAGTATTCCGGGGCTGGGTAATCAGCCCCAGCATTTT
cdr3_aa: CASSIPGLGNQPQHF
clone_size: NA
d_call: NA
v_call: TRBV19
j_call: TRBJ1-5

cdr3_nt: TGTGCCCGCCGCGCACGTGGGGGGCGGGGGGCGACCCAGTACTTC
cdr3_aa: CARRARGGRGATQYF
clone_size: NA
d_call: TRBD2
v_call: TRBV2
j_call: TRBJ2-5

cdr3_nt: TGTGCCAGCAGCTTTTTAGCGGGTTCCTCCTACGAGCAGTACTTC
cdr3_aa: CASSFLAGSSYEQYF
clone_size: once
d_call: TRBD2
v_call: TRBV7-2
j_call: TRBJ2-7

cdr3_nt: TGTGCCAGCAGCGTTCCGGGACAGGGGAACACCGGGGAGCTGTTTTTT
cdr3_aa: CASSVPGQGNTGELFF
clone_size: NA
d_call: TRBD1
v_call: TRBV7-8
j_call: TRBJ2-2

cdr3_nt: TGTGCCAGCAGCCCCGGGCGCGGGGTAGTATCGAACACTGAAGCTTTCTTT
cdr3_aa: CASSPGRGVVSNTEAFF
clone_size: NA
d_call: NA
v_call: TRBV11-2
j_call: TRBJ1-1

cdr3_nt: TGTGCCTCTGGGGTGACCGGGGAGCTGTTTTTT
cdr3_aa: CASGVTGELFF
clone_size: NA
d_call: NA
v_call: TRBV19
j_call: TRBJ2-2

cdr3_nt: TGTGCCAGTAGGGCGGGGGTTACTGAAGCTTTCTTT
cdr3_aa: CASRAGVTEAFF
clone_size: NA
d_call: NA
v_call: TRBV19
j_call: TRBJ1-1

cdr3_nt: TGTGCCAGCAGTGCCGCCTACGAGCAGTACTTC
cdr3_aa: CASSAAYEQYF
clone_size: NA
d_call: NA
v_call: TRBV6-1
j_call: TRBJ2-7

cdr3_nt: TGTGCCAGCTCACCACTATCGGGATCTGCGGACTATGGCTACACCTTC
cdr3_aa: CASSPLSGSADYGYTF
clone_size: NA
d_call: NA
v_call: TRBV18
j_call: TRBJ1-2

cdr3_nt: TGTGCCAGCAGTAGGGACAGCAACAATGAGCAGTTCTTC
cdr3_aa: CASSRDSNNEQFF
clone_size: once
d_call: TRBD1
v_call: TRBV6-4
j_call: TRBJ2-1

cdr3_nt: TGTGCCAGCAGCTTAGGGGTCGTCCAGGGGGGCCAAGAGACCCAGTACTTC
cdr3_aa: CASSLGVVQGGQETQYF
clone_size: once
d_call: NA
v_call: TRBV7-6
j_call: TRBJ2-5

cdr3_nt: TGTGCCACCAGCAGTACCCGGGGCTCGGATGAAAAACTGTTTTTT
cdr3_aa: CATSSTRGSDEKLFF
clone_size: NA
d_call: NA
v_call: TRBV15
j_call: TRBJ1-4

cdr3_nt: TGTGCCAGCAGCGCTAGCGGGGGGCAAGAGACCCAGTACTTC
cdr3_aa: CASSASGGQETQYF
clone_size: NA
d_call: TRBD2
v_call: TRBV9
j_call: TRBJ2-5

cdr3_nt: TGTGCCAGCAGCACCCCTAGCTCCACCGGGGAGCTGTTTTTT
cdr3_aa: CASSTPSSTGELFF
clone_size: NA
d_call: NA
v_call: TRBV5-4
j_call: TRBJ2-2

cdr3_nt: TGTGCCAGCAGTTCAGTCCGAGGAGAGACCCAGTACTTC
cdr3_aa: CASSSVRGETQYF
clone_size: NA
d_call: NA
v_call: TRBV6-4
j_call: TRBJ2-5

cdr3_nt: TGCGCCAGCAGCTTGGAACAGAGCTTCTATGGCTACACCTTC
cdr3_aa: CASSLEQSFYGYTF
clone_size: NA
d_call: NA
v_call: TRBV5-1
j_call: TRBJ1-2

cdr3_nt: TGCGCCAGCAATGGGAGGGGGACAGGGATAGATGAGCAGTTCTTC
cdr3_aa: CASNGRGTGIDEQFF
clone_size: once
d_call: TRBD1
v_call: TRBV5-1
j_call: TRBJ2-1

cdr3_nt: TGTGCCAGCAGCTTATGGGGGGACCTGAACACTGAAGCTTTCTTT
cdr3_aa: CASSLWGDLNTEAFF
clone_size: once
d_call: NA
v_call: TRBV7-9
j_call: TRBJ1-1

cdr3_nt: TGTGCCAGCAGCTTAGCCCCCGGGACAGAGCAGTTCTTC
cdr3_aa: CASSLAPGTEQFF
clone_size: NA
d_call: NA
v_call: TRBV7-9
j_call: TRBJ2-1